This TCR beta chain originates from a study of T-cell memory formation after mild COVID-19. Study-level points and caveats: The appearance of some responding clones in pre-infection memory suggested that cross-reactive memory joined.

As regards this clonotype: As yet, its antigen is unknown.

TCRdb independently ran MiXCR on the 5' RACE reads; one entry per CDR3 protein. This table holds 290,000 or so distinct CDR3 sequences, approximately 20% found once. Germline values: CDR1 MNHEY, CDR2 SVGEGT. Trimming cost V 2 bases and J 4 bases; bases outside gene matches: 10. The CDR3 sequence is 17 residues long. This sequence originates from a young man who had mild COVID-19 (a few samples of this study predate the infection). Cell type and time point are not known. The sequenced material came from PBMCs or a T cell subset sorted from them (not recorded which). This chain uses TRBV6-2 or TRBV6-3 with TRBJ2-3; 9 bases are shared with TRBD1. CDR3 coding DNA: TGTGCCAGCAGTTACGCCCGGGACAGGGCAAGAGCAGATACGCAGTATTTT. This sequence encodes CASSYARDRARADTQYF.